The clone carrying this TCR beta chain was observed at least ten times. The data stem from a study of early T cells in non-severe SARS-CoV-2 infection. Study details: Unpaired chains resulted from sequencing bulk RNA of unsorted whole blood.

The CDR3 extends over 13 amino acids. Looked up from germline, CDR1 is SQVTM and CDR2 is ANQGSEA. The V segment lost 4 bases and the J segment 4 bases; nucleotides outside the gene matches: 0. TCRdb reanalysed the 5' RACE reads using MiXCR and keeps one entry per CDR3 protein. The sample lists approximately 73,000 distinct CDR3 sequences, 9.5% to 15% occurring once. The rearrangement joins TRBV29-1 to TRBJ2-7; 14 positions match TRBD2. The sample consisted of whole blood. This sequence was found in an adult who was a healthcare worker with PCR-confirmed SARS-CoV-2 infection or an uninfected control (not recorded which). The CDR3 DNA reads TGCAGCGTTGGACTAGCGGGAGGGTACGAGCAGTACTTC. Residues: CSVGLAGGYEQYF.